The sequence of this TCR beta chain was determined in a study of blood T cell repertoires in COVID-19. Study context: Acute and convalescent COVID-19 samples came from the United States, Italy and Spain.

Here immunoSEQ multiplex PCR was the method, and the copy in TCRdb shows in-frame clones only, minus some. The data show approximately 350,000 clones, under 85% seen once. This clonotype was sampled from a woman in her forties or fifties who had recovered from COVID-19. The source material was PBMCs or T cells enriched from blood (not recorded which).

DNA of the CDR3: TGCGCCAGCAGCTTATATTTAGGGGGTAATTCTGAAGCTTTCTTT. Translated, it gives CASSLYLGGNSEAFF. V gene TRBV5-1 combines with J gene TRBJ1-1; possibly TRBD1 for D (6 bases). V dropped 2 bases and J dropped 6 bases, with 17 bases sitting between them. CDR3 length: 15 amino acids. Per the germline V gene, CDR1 is SGHRS and CDR2 is YFSETQ.